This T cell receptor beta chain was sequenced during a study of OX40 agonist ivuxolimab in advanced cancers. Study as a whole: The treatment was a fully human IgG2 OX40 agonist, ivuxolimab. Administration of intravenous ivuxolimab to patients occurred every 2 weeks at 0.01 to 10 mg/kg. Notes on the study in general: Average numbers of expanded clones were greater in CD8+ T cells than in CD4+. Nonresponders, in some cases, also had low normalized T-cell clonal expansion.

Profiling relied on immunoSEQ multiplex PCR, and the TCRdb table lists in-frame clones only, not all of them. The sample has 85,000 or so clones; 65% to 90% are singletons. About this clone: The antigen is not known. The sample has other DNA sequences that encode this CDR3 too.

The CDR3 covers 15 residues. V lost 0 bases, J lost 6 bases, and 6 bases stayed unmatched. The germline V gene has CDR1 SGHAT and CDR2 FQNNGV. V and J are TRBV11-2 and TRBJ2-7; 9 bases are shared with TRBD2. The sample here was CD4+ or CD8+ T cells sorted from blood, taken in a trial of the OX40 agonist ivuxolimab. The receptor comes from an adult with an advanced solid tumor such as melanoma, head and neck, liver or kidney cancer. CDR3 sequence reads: CASSLDFSGGTEQYF. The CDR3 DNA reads TGTGCCAGCAGCTTAGATTTCAGCGGGGGGACCGAGCAGTACTTC.